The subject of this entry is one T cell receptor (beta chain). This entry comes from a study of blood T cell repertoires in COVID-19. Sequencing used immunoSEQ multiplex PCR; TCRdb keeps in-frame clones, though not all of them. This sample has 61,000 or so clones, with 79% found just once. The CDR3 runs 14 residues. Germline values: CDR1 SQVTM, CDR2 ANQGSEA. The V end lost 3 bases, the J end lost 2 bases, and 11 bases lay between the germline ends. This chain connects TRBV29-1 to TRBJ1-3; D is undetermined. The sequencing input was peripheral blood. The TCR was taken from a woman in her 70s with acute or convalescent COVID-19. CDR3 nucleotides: TGCAGCGTTGACGCCGGGGTACCTGGAAACACCATATATTTT. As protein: CSVDAGVPGNTIYF.